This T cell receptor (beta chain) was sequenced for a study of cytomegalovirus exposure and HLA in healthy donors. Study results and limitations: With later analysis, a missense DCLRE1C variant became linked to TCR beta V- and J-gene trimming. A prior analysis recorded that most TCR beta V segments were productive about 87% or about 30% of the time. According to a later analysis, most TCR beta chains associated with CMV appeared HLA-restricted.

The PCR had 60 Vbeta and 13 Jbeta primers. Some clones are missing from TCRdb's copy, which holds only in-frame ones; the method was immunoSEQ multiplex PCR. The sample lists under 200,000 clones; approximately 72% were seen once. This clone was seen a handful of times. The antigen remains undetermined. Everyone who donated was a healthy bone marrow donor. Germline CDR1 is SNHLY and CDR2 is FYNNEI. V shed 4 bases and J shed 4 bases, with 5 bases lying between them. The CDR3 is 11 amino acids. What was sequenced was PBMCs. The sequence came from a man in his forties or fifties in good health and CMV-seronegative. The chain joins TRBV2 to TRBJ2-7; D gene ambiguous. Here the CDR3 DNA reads TGTGCCAGCAGTGGGGCGTACGAGCAGTACTTC. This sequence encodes CASSGAYEQYF.